The subject of this entry is one TCR beta chain. Its antigen is not known. CDR3 length: 15 residues. Germline V gives CDR1 SGHTA, CDR2 FQGNSA. V lost 7 bases and J 0 bases, leaving 15 bases between the germline ends. The data were produced by immunoSEQ multiplex PCR, yet TCRdb's version contains in-frame clones alone and is incomplete. In the table there are 80,000 to 95,000 clones, roughly 91% of which are singletons. This specimen belongs to a study of T cell responses to AZD1222 COVID-19 vaccine. Findings of the study overall: Across spike, vaccine-associated CD4 TCRs were found, dominant at 160-218 and 743-854. Vaccination with two AZD1222 doses was followed by a rise in Spike-specific TCR breadth and depth. Per reports, nearly half of all spike-specific TCRs target regions that are unmutated in variants.

The origin of this receptor is an adult in good health. This chain connects TRBV7-2 to TRBJ1-2, with D uncertain. The sequences come from peripheral blood, collected on day 0 of MenACWY control vaccination. CDR3 DNA: TGTGCCAGCATGCCCGGGTCAGGAGCTAACTATGGCTACACCTTC. Encoded protein: CASMPGSGANYGYTF.